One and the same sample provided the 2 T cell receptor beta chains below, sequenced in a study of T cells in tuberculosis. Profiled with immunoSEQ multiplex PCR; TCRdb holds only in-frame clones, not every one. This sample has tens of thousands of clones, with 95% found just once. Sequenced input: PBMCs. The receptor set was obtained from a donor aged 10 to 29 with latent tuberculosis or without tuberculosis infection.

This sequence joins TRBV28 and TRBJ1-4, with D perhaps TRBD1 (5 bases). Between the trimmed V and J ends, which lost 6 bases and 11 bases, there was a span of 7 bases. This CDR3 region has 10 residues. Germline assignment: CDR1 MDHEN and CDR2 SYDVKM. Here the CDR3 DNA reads TGTGCCAGCAGGGACACCAAACTGTTTTTT. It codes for CASRDTKLFF.

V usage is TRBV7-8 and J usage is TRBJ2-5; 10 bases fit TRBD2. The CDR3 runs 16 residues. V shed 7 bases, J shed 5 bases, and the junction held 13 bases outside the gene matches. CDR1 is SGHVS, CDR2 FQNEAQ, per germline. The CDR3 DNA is TGTGCCAGCATCAAAGGACGAGCGGGGGGGCCGGAGACCCAGTACTTC. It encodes CASIKGRAGGPETQYF.